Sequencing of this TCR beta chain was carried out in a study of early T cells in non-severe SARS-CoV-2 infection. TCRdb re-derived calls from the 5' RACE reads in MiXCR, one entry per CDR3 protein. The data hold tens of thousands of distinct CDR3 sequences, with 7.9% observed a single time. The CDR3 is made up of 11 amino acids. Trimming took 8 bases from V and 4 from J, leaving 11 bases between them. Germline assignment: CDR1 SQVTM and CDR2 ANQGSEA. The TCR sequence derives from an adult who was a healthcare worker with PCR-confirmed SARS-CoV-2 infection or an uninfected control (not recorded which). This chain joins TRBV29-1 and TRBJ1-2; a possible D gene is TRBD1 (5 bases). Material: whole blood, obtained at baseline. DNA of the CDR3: TGCAGCACCAGGGAAGTCTATGGCTACACCTTC. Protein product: CSTREVYGYTF.